The clone carrying this T cell receptor beta chain appeared a few times. No cell sorting was done before RNA was extracted from the tissue. This sample is part of a study of tumor and adjacent non-tumor tissue in lung cancer. Germline values: CDR1 SGHAT, CDR2 FQNNGV. Germline trimming cut 3 bases from V and 5 bases from J; bases unmatched to any gene: 6. The CDR3 has 14 amino acids. A modified ARM-PCR protocol with three rounds of nested PCR amplified TCRbeta. TCRdb passed the multiplex PCR reads through MiXCR, listing each CDR3 protein once. The top ten hold approximately 25% of the sample, which has about 200,000 distinct CDR3 sequences, approximately 74% seen once.

The specimen sequenced was lung tumor tissue. The source of this sequence is a man in his sixties with non-small cell lung cancer. The chain combines TRBV11-2 with TRBJ2-7; TRBD1 matches 8 bases. The CDR3 region has the DNA TGTGCCAGCAGCTTTCGACAGGGGAACCACGAGCAGTACTTC. Its translation: CASSFRQGNHEQYF.